The next 3 T cell receptor beta chains were all read from a single sample in a study of OX40 agonist ivuxolimab in advanced cancers. Assay: immunoSEQ multiplex PCR; the TCRdb copy retains only in-frame clones and omits some. The sample yields approximately 58,000 clones, approximately 84% seen once. The sample consisted of CD4+ or CD8+ T cells sorted from blood, taken in a trial of the OX40 agonist ivuxolimab. The receptors stem from an adult with an advanced solid tumor such as melanoma, head and neck, liver or kidney cancer.

This rearrangement joins TRBV7-2 to TRBJ1-1; D is perhaps TRBD1 (5 bases). With 4 bases removed from V and 0 bases from J, the gap between germline ends came to 9 bases. Looked up from germline, CDR1 is SGHTA and CDR2 is FQGNSA. CDR3 length: 14 residues. CDR3 residues: CASSYQGMNTEAFF. The CDR3 region has the DNA TGTGCCAGCAGCTATCAGGGCATGAACACTGAAGCTTTCTTT.

The genes are TRBV7-9 and TRBJ2-5, with D perhaps matching TRBD1 (6 bases). This CDR3 has 15 residues. Trimming left V 5 bases short and J 5 bases short, with 18 bases between. Germline V lookup: CDR1 SEHNR, CDR2 FQNEAQ (reference sequence). CDR3 DNA sequence: TGTGCCAGCAGCCTCAGGGGCCTTGGAGAGGAGACCCAGTACTTC. Translated: CASSLRGLGEETQYF.

The CDR3 coding sequence is TGTGCCAGCAGCGTAGGACTAGCGGGGGGGCAAGATACGCAGTATTTT. Amino acids: CASSVGLAGGQDTQYF. The rearrangement uses TRBV9 and TRBJ2-3; 14 bases line up with TRBD2. The CDR3 loop spans 16 amino acids. Germline V gives CDR1 SGDLS, CDR2 YYNGEE. Germline trimming cut 0 bases from V and 5 bases from J; bases unmatched to any gene: 2. Supplemented by reference TRBV9 and TRBJ2-3, the full variable domain reads DSGVTQTPKHLITATGQRVTLRCSPRSGDLSVYWYQQSLDQGLQFLIQYYNGEERAKGNILERFSAQQFPDLHSELNLSSLELGDSALYFCASSVGLAGGQDTQYFGPGTRLTVL.